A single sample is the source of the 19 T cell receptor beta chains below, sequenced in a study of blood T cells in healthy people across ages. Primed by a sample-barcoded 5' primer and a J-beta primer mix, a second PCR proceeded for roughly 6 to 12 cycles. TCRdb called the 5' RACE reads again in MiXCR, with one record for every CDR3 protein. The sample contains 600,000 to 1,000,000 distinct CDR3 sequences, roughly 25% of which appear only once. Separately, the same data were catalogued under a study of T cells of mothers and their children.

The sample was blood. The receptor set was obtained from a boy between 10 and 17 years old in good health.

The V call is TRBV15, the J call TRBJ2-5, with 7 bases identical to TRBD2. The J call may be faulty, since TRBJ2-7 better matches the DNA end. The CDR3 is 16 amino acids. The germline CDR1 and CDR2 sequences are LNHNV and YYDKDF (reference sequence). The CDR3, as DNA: TGTGCCACCAGCAGAGATCGGCGGGGGAACCCCTACGAGCAGTACTTC. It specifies CATSRDRRGNPYEQYF.

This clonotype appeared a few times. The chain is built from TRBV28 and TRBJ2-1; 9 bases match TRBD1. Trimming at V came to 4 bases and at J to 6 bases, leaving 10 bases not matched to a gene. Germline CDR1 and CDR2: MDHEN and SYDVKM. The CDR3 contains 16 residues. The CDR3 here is CASSSSGTGFRNEQFF. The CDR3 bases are TGTGCCAGCAGTTCGTCCGGGACAGGGTTCCGCAATGAGCAGTTCTTC.

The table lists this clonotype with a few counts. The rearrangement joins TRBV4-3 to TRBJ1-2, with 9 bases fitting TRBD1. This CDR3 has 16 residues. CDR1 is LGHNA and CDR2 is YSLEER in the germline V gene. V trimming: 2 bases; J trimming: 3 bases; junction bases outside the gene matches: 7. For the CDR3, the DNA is TGCGCCAGCAGCCAAACTTTACAGGGGGCTGACTATGGCTACACCTTC. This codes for CASSQTLQGADYGYTF.

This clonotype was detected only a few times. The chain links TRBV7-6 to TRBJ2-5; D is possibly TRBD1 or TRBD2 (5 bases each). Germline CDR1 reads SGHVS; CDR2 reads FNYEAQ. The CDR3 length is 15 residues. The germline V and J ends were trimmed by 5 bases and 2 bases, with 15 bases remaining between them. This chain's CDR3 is CASSRFLGEQETQYF. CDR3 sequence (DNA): TGTGCCAGCAGCCGATTTTTGGGGGAACAAGAGACCCAGTACTTC.

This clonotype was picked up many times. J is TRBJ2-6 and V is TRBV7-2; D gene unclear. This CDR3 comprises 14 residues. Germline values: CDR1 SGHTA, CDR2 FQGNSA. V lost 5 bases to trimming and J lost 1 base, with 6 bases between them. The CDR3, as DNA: TGTGCCAGCAGCGCTCAATCTGGGGCCAACGTCCTGACTTTC. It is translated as CASSAQSGANVLTF. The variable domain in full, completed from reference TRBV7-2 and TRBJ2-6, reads GAGVSQSPSNKVTEKGKDVELRCDPISGHTALYWYRQSLGQGLEFLIYFQGNSAPDKSGLPSDRFSAERTGGSVSTLTIQRTQQEDSAVYLCASSAQSGANVLTFGAGSRLTVL.

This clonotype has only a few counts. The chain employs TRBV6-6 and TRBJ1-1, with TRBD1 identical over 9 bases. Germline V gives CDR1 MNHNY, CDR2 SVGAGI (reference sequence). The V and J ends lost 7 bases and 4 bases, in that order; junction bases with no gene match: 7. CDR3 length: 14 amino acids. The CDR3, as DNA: TGTGCCAGCAAAGATGACAGGGGGGCCACTGAAGCTTTCTTT. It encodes CASKDDRGATEAFF.

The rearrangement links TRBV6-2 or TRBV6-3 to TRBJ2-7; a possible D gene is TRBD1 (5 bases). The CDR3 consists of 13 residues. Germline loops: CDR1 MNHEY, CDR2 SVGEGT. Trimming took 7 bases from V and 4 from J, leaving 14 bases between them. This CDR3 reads CASTFTAGYEQYF. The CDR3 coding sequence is TGTGCCAGCACCTTTACAGCAGGGTACGAGCAGTACTTC.

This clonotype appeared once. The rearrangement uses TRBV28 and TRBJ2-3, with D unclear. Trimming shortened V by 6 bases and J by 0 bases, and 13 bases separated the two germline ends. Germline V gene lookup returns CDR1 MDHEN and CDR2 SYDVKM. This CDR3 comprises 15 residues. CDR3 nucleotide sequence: TGTGCCAGCAGGCCTCACTCCTCTAGCACAGATACGCAGTATTTT. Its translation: CASRPHSSSTDTQYF.

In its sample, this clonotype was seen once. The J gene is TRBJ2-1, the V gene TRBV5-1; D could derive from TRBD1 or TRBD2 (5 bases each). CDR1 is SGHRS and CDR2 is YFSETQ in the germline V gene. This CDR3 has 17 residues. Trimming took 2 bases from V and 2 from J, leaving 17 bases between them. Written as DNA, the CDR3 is TGCGCCAGCAGCTTAGGAATGGGGGACCCAACCTACAATGAGCAGTTCTTC. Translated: CASSLGMGDPTYNEQFF.

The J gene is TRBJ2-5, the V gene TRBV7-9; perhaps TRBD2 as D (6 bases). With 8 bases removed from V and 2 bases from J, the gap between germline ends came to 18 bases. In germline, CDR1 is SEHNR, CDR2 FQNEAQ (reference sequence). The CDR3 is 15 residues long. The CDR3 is CASGRVGGYQETQYF. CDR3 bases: TGTGCCAGCGGCCGGGTGGGAGGCTATCAAGAGACCCAGTACTTC.

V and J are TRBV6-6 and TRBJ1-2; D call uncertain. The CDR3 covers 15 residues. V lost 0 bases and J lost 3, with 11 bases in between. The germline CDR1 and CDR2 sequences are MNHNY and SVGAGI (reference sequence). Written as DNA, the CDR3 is TGTGCCAGCAGTTACTCCCCGGACTCTTACTATGGCTACACCTTC. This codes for CASSYSPDSYYGYTF.

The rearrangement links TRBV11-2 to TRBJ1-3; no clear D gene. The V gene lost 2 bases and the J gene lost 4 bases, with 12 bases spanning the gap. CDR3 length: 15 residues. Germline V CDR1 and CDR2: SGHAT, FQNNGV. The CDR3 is CASSLSSVSGNTIYF. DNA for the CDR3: TGTGCCAGCAGCTTAAGTTCCGTATCCGGAAACACCATATATTTT.

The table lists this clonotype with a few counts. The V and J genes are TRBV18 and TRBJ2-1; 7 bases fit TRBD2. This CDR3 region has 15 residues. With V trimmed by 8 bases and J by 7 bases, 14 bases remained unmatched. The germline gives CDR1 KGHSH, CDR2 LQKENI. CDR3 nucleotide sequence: TGTGCCAGCCAGGGAGGGCCAAATACGGGGAATGAGCAGTTCTTC. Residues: CASQGGPNTGNEQFF.

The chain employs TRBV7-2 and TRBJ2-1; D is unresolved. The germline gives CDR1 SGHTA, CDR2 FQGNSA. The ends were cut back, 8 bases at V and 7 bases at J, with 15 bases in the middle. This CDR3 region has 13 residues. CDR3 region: CASGWSALNEQFF. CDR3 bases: TGTGCCAGCGGGTGGAGTGCGTTGAATGAGCAGTTCTTC.

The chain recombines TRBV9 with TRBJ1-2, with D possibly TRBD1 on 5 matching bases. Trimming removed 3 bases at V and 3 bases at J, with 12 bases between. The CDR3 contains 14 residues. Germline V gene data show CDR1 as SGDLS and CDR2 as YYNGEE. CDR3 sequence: CASSGAGRHYGYTF. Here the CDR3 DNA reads TGTGCCAGCAGCGGGGCGGGGCGGCACTATGGCTACACCTTC.

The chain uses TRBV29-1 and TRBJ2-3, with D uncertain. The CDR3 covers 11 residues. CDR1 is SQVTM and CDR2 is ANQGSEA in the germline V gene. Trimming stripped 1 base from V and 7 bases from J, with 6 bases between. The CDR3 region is CSVEGAHTQYF. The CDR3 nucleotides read TGCAGCGTTGAAGGGGCCCATACGCAGTATTTT.

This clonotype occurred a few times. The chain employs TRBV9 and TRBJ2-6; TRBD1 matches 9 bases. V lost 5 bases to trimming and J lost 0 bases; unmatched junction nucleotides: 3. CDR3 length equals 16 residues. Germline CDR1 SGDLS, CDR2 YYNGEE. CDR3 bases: TGTGCCAGCAGGGGACAGGGAAGCTCTGGGGCCAACGTCCTGACTTTC. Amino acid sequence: CASRGQGSSGANVLTF.

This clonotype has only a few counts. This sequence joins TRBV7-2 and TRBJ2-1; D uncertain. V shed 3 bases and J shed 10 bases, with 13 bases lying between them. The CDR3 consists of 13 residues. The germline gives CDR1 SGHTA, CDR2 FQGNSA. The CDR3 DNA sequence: TGTGCCAGCAGCTTCGGGCTCGGGCGGGAGCAGTTCTTC. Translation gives CASSFGLGREQFF.

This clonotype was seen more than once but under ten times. The CDR3 region is CASTRGGGIMSNQPQHF. The CDR3 bases are TGTGCCAGCACCAGGGGGGGGGGCATAATGAGCAATCAGCCCCAGCATTTT. The rearrangement uses TRBV2 and TRBJ1-5; 7 nucleotides agree with TRBD1. The CDR3 has 17 residues. V was clipped by 7 bases and J by 1 base; unmatched bases: 13. The V gene's germline CDR1 is SNHLY and CDR2 FYNNEI. The entire variable domain, with the rest obtained from reference TRBV2 and TRBJ1-5, is as follows: EPEVTQTPSHQVTQMGQEVILRCVPISNHLYFYWYRQILGQKVEFLVSFYNNEISEKSEIFDDQFSVERPDGSNFTLKIRSTKLEDSAMYFCASTRGGGIMSNQPQHFGDGTRLSIL.